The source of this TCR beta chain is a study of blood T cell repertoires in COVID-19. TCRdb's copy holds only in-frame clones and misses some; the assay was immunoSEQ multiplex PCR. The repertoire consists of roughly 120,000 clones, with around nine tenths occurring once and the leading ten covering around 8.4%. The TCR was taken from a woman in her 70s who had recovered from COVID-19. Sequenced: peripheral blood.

CDR3 DNA: TGCGCCAGCAGCCTCGGGAGTTTCACAGATACGCAGTATTTT. Its translation: CASSLGSFTDTQYF. The chain links TRBV5-1 to TRBJ2-3; perhaps TRBD2 as D (6 bases). The CDR3 length is 14 residues. V was pared by 4 bases and J by 2 bases, with 11 bases between. Germline CDR1 SGHRS, CDR2 YFSETQ.